Presented here are 4 T cell receptor beta chains from one specimen sequenced in a study of blood T cells in healthy people across ages. Sample-barcoded 5' priming and a J-beta primer mix drove a second PCR of roughly 7 to 11 cycles. TCRdb re-called the 5' RACE reads through MiXCR, storing one row per CDR3 protein. The sample includes 1.5 million to 1.8 million distinct CDR3 sequences, 42% seen only once; the top ten take approximately 4%. Sample: blood. The receptors come from a woman under 30 in good health.

This clonotype was seen only a few times. This chain connects TRBV7-2 to TRBJ1-2; 9 bases are a match to TRBD1. Germline assignment: CDR1 SGHTA and CDR2 FQGNSA. V shed 3 bases and J 0 bases; nucleotides not matched to a gene: 5. The CDR3 sequence is 16 residues long. The CDR3 region has the DNA TGTGCCAGCAGCTTGGGACAGGGCGTAGCTAACTATGGCTACACCTTC. Residues: CASSLGQGVANYGYTF.

To note about this clonotype: The CDR3 ends on some other residue instead of the conserved phenylalanine or tryptophan, so this is likely a read error. The chain employs TRBV12-3 or TRBV12-4 and TRBJ2-7, with 9 bases identical to TRBD2. CDR3 size: 14 residues. V was clipped by 3 bases and J by 3 bases; unmatched bases: 3. In nucleotides, the CDR3 is TGTGCCAGCAGTTTGGGCGGGGGGGACTACGAGCAGTACTGC. This gives the protein CASSLGGGDYEQYC.

This sequence joins TRBV5-1 and TRBJ2-3, with TRBD2 matching over 10 bases. The CDR3 covers 15 residues. Germline V gives CDR1 SGHRS, CDR2 YFSETQ. After removal of 5 bases from V and 2 bases from J, the junction contained 5 bases not matched to a gene. The CDR3 here is CASRATSGVTDTQYF. CDR3 coding DNA: TGCGCCAGCAGGGCTACTAGCGGGGTCACAGATACGCAGTATTTT. The full variable domain, its missing parts supplied by reference TRBV5-1 and TRBJ2-3, is KAGVTQTPRYLIKTRGQQVTLSCSPISGHRSVSWYQQTPGQGLQFLFEYFSETQRNKGNFPGRFSGRQFSNSRSEMNVSTLELGDSALYLCASRATSGVTDTQYFGPGTRLTVL.

This clonotype appeared a few times. This sequence joins TRBV5-1 and TRBJ2-7; 12 nucleotides line up with TRBD1. The CDR3 is made up of 14 amino acids. From germline, CDR1 is SGHRS and CDR2 YFSETQ. J gave up 0 bases and V 6 bases, and 1 base lay outside the gene matches. This CDR3 reads CASKGQGASYEQYF. CDR3 nucleotide sequence: TGCGCCAGCAAGGGACAGGGGGCCTCCTACGAGCAGTACTTC. Based on the CDR3 plus reference TRBV5-1 and TRBJ2-7, the full variable domain is KAGVTQTPRYLIKTRGQQVTLSCSPISGHRSVSWYQQTPGQGLQFLFEYFSETQRNKGNFPGRFSGRQFSNSRSEMNVSTLELGDSALYLCASKGQGASYEQYFGPGTRLTVT.